These T cell receptor beta chains were read from a single sample in a study of T cells after posttransplantation cyclophosphamide. Some clones are missing from TCRdb's copy, which holds only in-frame ones; the method was immunoSEQ multiplex PCR. Listed for the sample are about 37,000 clones, none seen a single time. Sequenced sample: PBMCs. The receptors shown here come from a man aged 30 to 39 in good health and a related stem cell transplant donor. Both conserved end residues are part of each CDR3.

>TRBJ1-2|TRBV24-1|13
CATSENSLYGYTF
>TRBJ2-3|TRBV19|16
CASSPRLAGETDTQYF
>TRBJ1-2|TRBV11-2|12
CASSPIATGYTF
>TRBJ2-5|TRBV19|14
CASSNLAIQETQYF
>TRBJ1-5|TRBV6-2/TRBV6-3|14
CASSYSRANQPQHF
>TRBJ1-4|TRBV5-1|14
CASSSGQGAEKLFF
>TRBJ2-1|TRBV11-1|15
CASSSTDRGWYEQFF
>TRBJ1-5|TRBV12-3/TRBV12-4|13
CASTRQGNQPQHF
>TRBJ2-3|TRBV28|14
CASTPTGGGNTQYF
>TRBJ2-1|TRBV11-3|15
CASSFLGTGIDEQFF
>TRBJ1-1|TRBV4-1|17
CASSQGTGGPMNTEAFF
>TRBJ1-1|TRBV11-2|17
CASSLIQGGPTVPEAFF
>TRBJ2-1|TRBV24-1|14
CATSKGGAYNEQFF
>TRBJ2-7|TRBV5-1|15
CASRPTGTGGGGQYF
>TRBJ1-5|TRBV19|14
CASSIAGPDQPQHF